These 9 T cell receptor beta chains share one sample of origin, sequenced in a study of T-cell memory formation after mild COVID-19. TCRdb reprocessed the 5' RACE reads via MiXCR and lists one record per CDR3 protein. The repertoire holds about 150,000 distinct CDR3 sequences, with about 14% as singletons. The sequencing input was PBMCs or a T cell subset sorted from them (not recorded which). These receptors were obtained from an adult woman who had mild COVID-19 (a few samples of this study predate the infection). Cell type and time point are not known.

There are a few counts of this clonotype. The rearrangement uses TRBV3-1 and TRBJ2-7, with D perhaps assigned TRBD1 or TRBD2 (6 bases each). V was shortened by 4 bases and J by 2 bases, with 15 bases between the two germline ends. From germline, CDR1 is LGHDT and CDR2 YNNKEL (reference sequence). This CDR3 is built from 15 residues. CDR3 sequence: CASSLTGARPYEQYF. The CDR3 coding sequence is TGTGCCAGCAGCCTAACGGGGGCCCGCCCCTACGAGCAGTACTTC.

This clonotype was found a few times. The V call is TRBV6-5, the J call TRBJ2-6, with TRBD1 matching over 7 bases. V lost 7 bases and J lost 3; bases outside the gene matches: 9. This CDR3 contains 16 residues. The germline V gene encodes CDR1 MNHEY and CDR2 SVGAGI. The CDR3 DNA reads TGTGCCAGCACCCTCAACAGGGGAAGTGGGGCCAACGTCCTGACTTTC. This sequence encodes CASTLNRGSGANVLTF.

CDR3 in amino acids: CASSHPHDTQYF. Here the CDR3 DNA reads TGTGCCAGCAGCCACCCCCACGATACGCAGTATTTT. V is TRBV14 and J is TRBJ2-3; no clear D. V was cut by 3 bases and J by 6 bases, with 7 bases left in between. CDR3 length: 12 residues. The germline gives CDR1 SGHDN, CDR2 FVKESK.

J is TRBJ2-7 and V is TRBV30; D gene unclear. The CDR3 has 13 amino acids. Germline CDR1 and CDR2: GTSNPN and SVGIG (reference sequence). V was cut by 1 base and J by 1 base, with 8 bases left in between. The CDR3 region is CAWSDGRSYEQYF. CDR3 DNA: TGTGCCTGGAGTGACGGCCGTTCCTACGAGCAGTACTTC.

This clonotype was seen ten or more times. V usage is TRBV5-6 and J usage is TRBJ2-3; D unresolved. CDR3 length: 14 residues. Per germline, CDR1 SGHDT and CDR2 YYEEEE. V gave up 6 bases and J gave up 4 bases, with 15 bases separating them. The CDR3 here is CASTIGGFSDTQYF. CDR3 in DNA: TGTGCCAGCACTATCGGTGGGTTTTCAGATACGCAGTATTTT. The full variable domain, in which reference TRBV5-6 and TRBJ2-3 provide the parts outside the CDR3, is DAGVTQSPTHLIKTRGQQVTLRCSPKSGHDTVSWYQQALGQGPQFIFQYYEEEERQRGNFPDRFSGHQFPNYSSELNVNALLLGDSALYLCASTIGGFSDTQYFGPGTRLTVL.

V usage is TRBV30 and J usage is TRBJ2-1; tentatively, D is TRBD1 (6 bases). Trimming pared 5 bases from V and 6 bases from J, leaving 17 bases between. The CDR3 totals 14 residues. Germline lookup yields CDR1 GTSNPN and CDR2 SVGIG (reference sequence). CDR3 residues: CAWPQGPSPNEQFF. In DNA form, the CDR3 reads TGTGCCTGGCCACAGGGTCCTAGTCCCAATGAGCAGTTCTTC.

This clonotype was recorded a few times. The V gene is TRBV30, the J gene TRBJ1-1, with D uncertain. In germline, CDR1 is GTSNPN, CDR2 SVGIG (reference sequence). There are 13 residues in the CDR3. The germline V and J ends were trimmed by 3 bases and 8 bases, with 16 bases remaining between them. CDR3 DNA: TGTGCCTGGAGGGAACCAGGATCACCGGAAGCTTTCTTT. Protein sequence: CAWREPGSPEAFF. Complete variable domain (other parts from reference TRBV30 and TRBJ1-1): SQTIHQWPATLVQPVGSPLSLECTVEGTSNPNLYWYRQAAGRGLQLLFYSVGIGQISSEVPQNLSASRPQDRQFILSSKKLLLSDSGFYLCAWREPGSPEAFFGQGTRLTVV.

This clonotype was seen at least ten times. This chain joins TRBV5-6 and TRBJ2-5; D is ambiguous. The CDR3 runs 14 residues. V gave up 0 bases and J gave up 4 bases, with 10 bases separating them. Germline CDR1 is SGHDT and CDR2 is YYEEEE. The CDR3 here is CASSLGRWGETQYF. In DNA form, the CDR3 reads TGTGCCAGCAGCTTGGGGCGTTGGGGAGAGACCCAGTACTTC.

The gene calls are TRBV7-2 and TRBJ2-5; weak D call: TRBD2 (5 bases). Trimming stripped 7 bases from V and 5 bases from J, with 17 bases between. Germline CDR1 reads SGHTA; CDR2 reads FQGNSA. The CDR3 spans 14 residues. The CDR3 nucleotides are TGTGCCAGCACCAACCCCGGGGTGGGCGAGACCCAGTACTTC. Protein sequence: CASTNPGVGETQYF.